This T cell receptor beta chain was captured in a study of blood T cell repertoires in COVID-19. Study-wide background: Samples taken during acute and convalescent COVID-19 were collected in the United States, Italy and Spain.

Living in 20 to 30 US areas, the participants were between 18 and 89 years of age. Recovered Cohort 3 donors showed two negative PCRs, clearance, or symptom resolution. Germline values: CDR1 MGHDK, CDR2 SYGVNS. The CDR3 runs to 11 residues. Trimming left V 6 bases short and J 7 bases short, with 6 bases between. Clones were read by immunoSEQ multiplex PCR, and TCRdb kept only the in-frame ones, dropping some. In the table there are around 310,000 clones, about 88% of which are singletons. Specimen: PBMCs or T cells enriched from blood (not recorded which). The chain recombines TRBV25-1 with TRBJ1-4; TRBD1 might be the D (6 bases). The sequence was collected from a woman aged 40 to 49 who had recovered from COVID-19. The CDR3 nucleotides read TGTGCCAGCAGCAGGGGTGAAAAACTGTTTTTT. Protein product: CASSRGEKLFF.